This note documents a single TCR beta chain sequence. The target antigen is unknown. With 2 bases removed from V and 4 bases from J, the gap between germline ends came to 10 bases. The germline V gene encodes CDR1 SNHLY and CDR2 FYNNEI. The CDR3 runs to 14 residues. Samples underwent the assay at deep level. Using immunoSEQ multiplex PCR, the repertoire was profiled, and TCRdb retains in-frame clones only, with some absent. The table records about 2 million clones, about 95% of them present only once. The data are from a study of shared clonotypes between healthy human individuals. Naive CD8 cells, CD45RO-negative and positively selected for CCR7, excluded terminally differentiated effector memory CD45RA+ cells. General study results and limits: Shared clonotypes across all four donors exceeded non-shared ones in generation probability.

The origin of this receptor is a man aged 18 to 29 in good health. The sequenced sample consisted of naive CD8+ T cells sorted from blood. The chain employs TRBV2 and TRBJ2-3; D remains ambiguous. CDR3 protein: CASSESLRADTQYF. The CDR3 DNA follows: TGTGCCAGCAGTGAATCGCTGCGCGCAGATACGCAGTATTTT.